The clone carrying this TCR beta chain came up a few times. The antigen remains unidentified. This sample stems from a study of cytomegalovirus exposure and HLA in healthy donors. Study in general: About 77 million unique TCRs from HLA-typed donors made up an early data release. Study-wide points: There was a cluster of highly shared sequence variants that was likely a sequencing artifact. TCR beta V segments were, for the most part, productive about 87% or about 30% of the time in an earlier analysis. By HLA locus, TCR association rates varied in a later analysis, with DRB1 showing the most and HLA-C the fewest.

PCR amplification relied on 60 Vbeta primers (plus 13 Jbeta primers). The repertoire was sequenced with immunoSEQ multiplex PCR; TCRdb's copy has only in-frame clones and lacks some. The table includes roughly 100,000 clones, 10% to 15% detected once. Sequenced material: PBMCs. The sequence derives from a man aged 35-49 years in good health and CMV-seropositive.

CDR3 region: CASSQDERGVVYGYTF. As DNA, the CDR3 is TGTGCCAGCAGCCAAGACGAGCGGGGGGTTGTCTATGGCTACACCTTC. This chain links TRBV4-2 with TRBJ1-2; D may be TRBD1 (5 bases). The CDR3 totals 16 residues. Germline V gene data show CDR1 as LGHNA and CDR2 as YNFKEQ. V gave up 0 bases and J gave up 4 bases, with 15 bases separating them.